This TCR beta chain was identified during a study of CD8 T cells in ankylosing spondylitis. Quantitative 5'-RACE with molecular barcodes was used to make the TCR beta libraries. Using its own MiXCR run on the 5' RACE reads, TCRdb lists one record per CDR3 protein. The sample lists about 140,000 distinct CDR3 sequences, approximately 8.4% occurring once. The CDR3 spans 19 residues. Germline CDR1 is LGHNA and CDR2 is YSLEER. Losses at the gene ends were 0 bases for V and 5 bases for J; bases not matched to a gene: 11. General study results and limits: Peripheral blood samples showed relatively rare disease-linked clones, and these clones were CD8+. Reportedly, matched ankylosing spondylitis synovial fluid was significantly enriched for disease-linked clones.

This clonotype was seen more than once but under ten times. The antigen remains unidentified. The clonotype was recovered from a male donor with ankylosing spondylitis. Source material: synovial fluid, either unsorted or a sorted T cell fraction (not recorded which). The chain has TRBV4-3 and TRBJ2-1; 12 nucleotides align to TRBD2. This chain's CDR3 is CASSQEKMTSGRFHNEQFF. Written as DNA, the CDR3 is TGCGCCAGCAGCCAAGAAAAAATGACTAGCGGGAGATTTCACAATGAGCAGTTCTTC.